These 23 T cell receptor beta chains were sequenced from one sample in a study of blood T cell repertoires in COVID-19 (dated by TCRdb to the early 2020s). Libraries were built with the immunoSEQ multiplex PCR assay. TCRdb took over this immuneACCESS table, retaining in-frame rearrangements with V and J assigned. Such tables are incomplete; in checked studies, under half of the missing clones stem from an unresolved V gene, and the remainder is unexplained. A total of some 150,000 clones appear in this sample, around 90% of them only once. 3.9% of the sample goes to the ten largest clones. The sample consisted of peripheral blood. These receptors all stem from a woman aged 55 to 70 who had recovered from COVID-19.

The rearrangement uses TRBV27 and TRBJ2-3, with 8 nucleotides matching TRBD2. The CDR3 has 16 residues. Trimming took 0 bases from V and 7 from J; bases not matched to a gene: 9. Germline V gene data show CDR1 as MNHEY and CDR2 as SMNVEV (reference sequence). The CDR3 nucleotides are TGTGCCAGCAGTTTATCGGCGGGGGGAAATCCTCATACGCAGTATTTT. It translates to CASSLSAGGNPHTQYF.

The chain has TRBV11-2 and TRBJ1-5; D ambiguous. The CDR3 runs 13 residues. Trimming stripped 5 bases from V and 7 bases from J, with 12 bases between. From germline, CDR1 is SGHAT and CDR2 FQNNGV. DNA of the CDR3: TGTGCCAGCAGCCCTACTATAGGCCAGCCCCAGCATTTT. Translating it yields CASSPTIGQPQHF.

The CDR3 DNA follows: TGCGCCAGCATCCAGGAGGGACTTTCCTGCACAGATACGCAGTATTTT. Encoded protein: CASIQEGLSCTDTQYF. V is TRBV23-1 and J is TRBJ2-3; tentative D call: TRBD2 (6 bases). TRBV23-1 is treated as an ORF (open reading frame) with a function not yet certain. V lost 7 bases and J 1 base, leaving 18 bases between the germline ends. The CDR3 is 16 amino acids.

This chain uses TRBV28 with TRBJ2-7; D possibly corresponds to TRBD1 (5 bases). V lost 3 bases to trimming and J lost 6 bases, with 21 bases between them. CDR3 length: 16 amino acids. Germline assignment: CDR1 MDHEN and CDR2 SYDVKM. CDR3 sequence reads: CASSFLSPRRALEQYF. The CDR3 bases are TGTGCCAGCAGTTTCCTATCCCCCCGCAGGGCTCTCGAGCAGTACTTC.

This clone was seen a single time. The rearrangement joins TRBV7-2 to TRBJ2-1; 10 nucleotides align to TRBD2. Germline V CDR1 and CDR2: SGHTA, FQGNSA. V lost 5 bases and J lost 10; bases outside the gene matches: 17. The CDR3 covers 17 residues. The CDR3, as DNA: TGTGCCAGCAGCCCCGATTGGGGCAGCGGGGGGGCTGGAGAGCAGTTCTTC. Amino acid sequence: CASSPDWGSGGAGEQFF.

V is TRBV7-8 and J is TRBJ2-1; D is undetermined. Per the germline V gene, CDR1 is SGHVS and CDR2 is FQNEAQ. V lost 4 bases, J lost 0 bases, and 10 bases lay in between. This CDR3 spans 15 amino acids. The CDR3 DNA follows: TGTGCCAGCAGCTCCGACACAAGCTCCTACAATGAGCAGTTCTTC. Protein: CASSSDTSSYNEQFF. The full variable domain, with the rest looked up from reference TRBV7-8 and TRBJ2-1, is GAGVSQSPRYKVAKRGQDVALRCDPISGHVSLFWYQQALGQGPEFLTYFQNEAQLDKSGLPSDRFFAERPEGSVSTLKIQRTQQEDSAVYLCASSSDTSSYNEQFFGPGTRLTVL.

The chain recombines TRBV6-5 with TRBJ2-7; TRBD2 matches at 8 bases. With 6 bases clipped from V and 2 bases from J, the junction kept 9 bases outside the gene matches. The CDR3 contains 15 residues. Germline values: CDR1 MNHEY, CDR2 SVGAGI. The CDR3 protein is CASRLSTGGAYEQYF. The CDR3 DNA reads TGTGCCAGCAGATTAAGCACGGGGGGGGCCTACGAGCAGTACTTC.

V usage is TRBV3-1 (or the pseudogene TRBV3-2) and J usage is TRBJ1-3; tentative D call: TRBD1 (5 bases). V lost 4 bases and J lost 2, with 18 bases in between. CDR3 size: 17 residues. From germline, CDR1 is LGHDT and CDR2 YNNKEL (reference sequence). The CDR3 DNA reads TGTGCCAGCAGCCGGGTCGATCATACAGGAGCTGGAAACACCATATATTTT. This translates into CASSRVDHTGAGNTIYF.

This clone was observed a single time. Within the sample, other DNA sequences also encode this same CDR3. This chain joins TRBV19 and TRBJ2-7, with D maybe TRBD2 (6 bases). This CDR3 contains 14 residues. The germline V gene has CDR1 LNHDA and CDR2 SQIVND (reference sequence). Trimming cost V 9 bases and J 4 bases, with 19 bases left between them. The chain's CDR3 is CASTGGQGGYEQYF. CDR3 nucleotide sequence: TGTGCCAGCACTGGCGGGCAGGGAGGTTACGAGCAGTACTTC. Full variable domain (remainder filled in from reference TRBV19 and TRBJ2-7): DGGITQSPKYLFRKEGQNVTLSCEQNLNHDAMYWYRQDPGQGLRLIYYSQIVNDFQKGDIAEGYSVSREKKESFPLTVTSAQKNPTAFYLCASTGGQGGYEQYFGPGTRLTVT.

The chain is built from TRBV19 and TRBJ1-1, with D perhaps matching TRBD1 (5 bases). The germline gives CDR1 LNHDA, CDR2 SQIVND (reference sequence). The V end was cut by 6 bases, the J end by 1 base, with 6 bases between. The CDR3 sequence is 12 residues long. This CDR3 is CASSGQNTEAFF. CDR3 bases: TGTGCCAGTAGCGGACAGAACACTGAAGCTTTCTTT. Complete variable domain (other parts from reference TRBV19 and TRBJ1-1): DGGITQSPKYLFRKEGQNVTLSCEQNLNHDAMYWYRQDPGQGLRLIYYSQIVNDFQKGDIAEGYSVSREKKESFPLTVTSAQKNPTAFYLCASSGQNTEAFFGQGTRLTVV.

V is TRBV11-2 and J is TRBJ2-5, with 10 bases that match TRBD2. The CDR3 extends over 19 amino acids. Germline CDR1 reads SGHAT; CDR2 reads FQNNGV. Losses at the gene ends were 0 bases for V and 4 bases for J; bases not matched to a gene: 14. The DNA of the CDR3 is TGTGCCAGCAGCTTAGATACCCTTAGCGGGGGGCCTCTCAGAGAGACCCAGTACTTC. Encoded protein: CASSLDTLSGGPLRETQYF.

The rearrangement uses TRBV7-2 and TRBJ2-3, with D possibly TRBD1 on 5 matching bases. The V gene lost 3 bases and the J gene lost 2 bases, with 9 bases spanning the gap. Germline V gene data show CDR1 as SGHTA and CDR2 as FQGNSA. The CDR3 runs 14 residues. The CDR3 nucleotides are TGTGCCAGCAGCTTTGCAGGGTACACAGATACGCAGTATTTT. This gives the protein CASSFAGYTDTQYF.

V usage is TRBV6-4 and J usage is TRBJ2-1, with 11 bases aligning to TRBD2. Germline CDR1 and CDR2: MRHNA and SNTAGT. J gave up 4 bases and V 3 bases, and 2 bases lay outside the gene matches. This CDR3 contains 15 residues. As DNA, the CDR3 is TGTGCCAGCAGTGAACTAGCGGGGGCTTACAATGAGCAGTTCTTC. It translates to CASSELAGAYNEQFF.

This CDR3 is CASGKGDGATDTQYF. The CDR3 nucleotides read TGTGCTAGTGGTAAGGGGGATGGGGCGACAGATACGCAGTATTTT. The V and J genes are TRBV12-5 and TRBJ2-3; a possible D gene is TRBD1 (6 bases). The ends were cut back, 5 bases at V and 3 bases at J, with 15 bases in the middle. CDR1 LGHNT and CDR2 FRNRAP come from the germline V gene. This CDR3 region has 15 residues.

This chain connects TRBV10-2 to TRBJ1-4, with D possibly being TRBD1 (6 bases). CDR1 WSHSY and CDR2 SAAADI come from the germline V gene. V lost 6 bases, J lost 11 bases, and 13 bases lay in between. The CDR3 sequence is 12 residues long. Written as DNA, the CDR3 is TGCGCCAGCAGCCAAACAGGGATCAAACTGTTTTTT. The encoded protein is CASSQTGIKLFF.

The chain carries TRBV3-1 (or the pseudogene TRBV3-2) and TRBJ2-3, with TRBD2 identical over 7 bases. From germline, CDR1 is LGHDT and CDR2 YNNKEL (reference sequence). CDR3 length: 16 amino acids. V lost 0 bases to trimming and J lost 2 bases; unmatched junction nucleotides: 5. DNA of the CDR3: TGTGCCAGCAGCCAAGATGGCGGGGGTCACACAGATACGCAGTATTTT. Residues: CASSQDGGGHTDTQYF.

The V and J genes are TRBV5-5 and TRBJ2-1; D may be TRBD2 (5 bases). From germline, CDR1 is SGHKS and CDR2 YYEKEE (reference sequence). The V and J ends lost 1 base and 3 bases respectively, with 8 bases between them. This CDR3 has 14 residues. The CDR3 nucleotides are TGTGCCAGCAGCTTGTTTGGACTCTACAATGAGCAGTTCTTC. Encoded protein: CASSLFGLYNEQFF.

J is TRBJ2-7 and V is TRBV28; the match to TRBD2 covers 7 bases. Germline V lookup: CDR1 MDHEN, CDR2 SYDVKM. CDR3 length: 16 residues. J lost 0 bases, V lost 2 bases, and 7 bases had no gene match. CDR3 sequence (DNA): TGTGCCAGCAGTTTAGAACGGGCGGGGGTCTCCTACGAGCAGTACTTC. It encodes CASSLERAGVSYEQYF.

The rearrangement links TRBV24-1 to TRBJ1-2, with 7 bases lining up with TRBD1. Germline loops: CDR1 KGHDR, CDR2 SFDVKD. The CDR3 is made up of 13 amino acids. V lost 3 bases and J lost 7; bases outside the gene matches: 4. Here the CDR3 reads CATSDRQGFGYTF. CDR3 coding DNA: TGTGCCACCAGTGATCGACAGGGATTTGGCTACACCTTC.

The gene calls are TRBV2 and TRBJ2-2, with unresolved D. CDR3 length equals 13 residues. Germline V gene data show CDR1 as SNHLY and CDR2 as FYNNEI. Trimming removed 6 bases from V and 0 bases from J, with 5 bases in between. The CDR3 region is CASRPANTGELFF. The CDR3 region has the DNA TGTGCCAGCAGGCCGGCGAACACCGGGGAGCTGTTTTTT.

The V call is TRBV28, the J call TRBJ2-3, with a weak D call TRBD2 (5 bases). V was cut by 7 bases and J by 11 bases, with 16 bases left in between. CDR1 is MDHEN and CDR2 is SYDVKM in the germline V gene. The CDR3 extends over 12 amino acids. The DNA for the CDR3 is TGTGCCAGCAATTATCGGCTAGCTAGGCAGTATTTT. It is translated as CASNYRLARQYF. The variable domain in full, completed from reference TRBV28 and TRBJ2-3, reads DVKVTQSSRYLVKRTGEKVFLECVQDMDHENMFWYRQDPGLGLRLIYFSYDVKMKEKGDIPEGYSVSREKKERFSLILESASTNQTSMYLCASNYRLARQYFGPGTRLTVL.

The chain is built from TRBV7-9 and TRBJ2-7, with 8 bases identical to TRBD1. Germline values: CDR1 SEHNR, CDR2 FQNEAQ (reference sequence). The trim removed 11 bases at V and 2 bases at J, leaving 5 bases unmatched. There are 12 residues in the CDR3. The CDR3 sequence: CAQSQGAYEQYF. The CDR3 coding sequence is TGTGCCCAATCACAGGGGGCCTACGAGCAGTACTTC.

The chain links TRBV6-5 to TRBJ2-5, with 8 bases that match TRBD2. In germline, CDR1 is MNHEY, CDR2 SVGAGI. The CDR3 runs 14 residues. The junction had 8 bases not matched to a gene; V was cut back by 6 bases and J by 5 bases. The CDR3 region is CASRKAGVWETQYF. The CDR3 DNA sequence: TGTGCCAGCAGAAAAGCGGGGGTGTGGGAGACCCAGTACTTC.